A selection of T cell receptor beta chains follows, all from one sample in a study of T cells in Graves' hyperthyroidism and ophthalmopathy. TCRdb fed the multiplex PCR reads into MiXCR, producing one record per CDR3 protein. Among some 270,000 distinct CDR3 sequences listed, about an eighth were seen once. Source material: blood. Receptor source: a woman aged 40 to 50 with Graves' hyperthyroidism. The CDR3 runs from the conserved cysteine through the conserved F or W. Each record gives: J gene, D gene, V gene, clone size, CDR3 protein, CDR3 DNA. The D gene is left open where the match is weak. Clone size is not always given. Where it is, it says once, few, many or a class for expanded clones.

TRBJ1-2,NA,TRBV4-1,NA,CASSPVGPRGYTF,TGCGCCAGCAGCCCGGTTGGGCCGCGTGGCTACACCTTC
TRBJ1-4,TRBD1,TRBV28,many,CASSCDSGTGCEKLFF,TGTGCCAGCAGTTGCGACTCGGGGACAGGGTGCGAAAAACTGTTTTTT
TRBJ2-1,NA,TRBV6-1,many,CASSSAEVSYNEQFF,TGTGCCAGCAGTTCCGCCGAGGTGTCCTACAATGAGCAGTTCTTC
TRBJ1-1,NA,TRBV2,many,CASRGDLNTEAFF,TGTGCCAGCAGGGGGGATCTGAACACTGAAGCTTTCTTT
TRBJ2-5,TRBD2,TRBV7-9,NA,CASSHRLAVGTQYF,TGTGCCAGCAGCCACCGACTAGCGGTGGGGACCCAGTACTTC
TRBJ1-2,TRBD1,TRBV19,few,CASVDRVGVYTF,TGTGCCAGTGTGGACAGGGTAGGAGTCTACACCTTC
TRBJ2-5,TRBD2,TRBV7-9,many,CASSLGTSGNQETQYF,TGTGCCAGCAGCCTCGGGACTAGCGGTAACCAAGAGACCCAGTACTTC
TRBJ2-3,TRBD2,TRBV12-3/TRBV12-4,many,CASRVAGARDTQYF,TGTGCCAGCAGGGTAGCGGGCGCCCGTGATACGCAGTATTTT
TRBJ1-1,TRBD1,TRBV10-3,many,CAISDPGQGDTEAFF,TGTGCCATCAGTGACCCGGGACAGGGGGACACTGAAGCTTTCTTT
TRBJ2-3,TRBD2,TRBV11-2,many,CASSFGTSGRADTQYF,TGTGCCAGCAGCTTCGGGACTAGCGGGAGGGCAGATACGCAGTATTTT
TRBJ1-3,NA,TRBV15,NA,CATSRELIGRSSGTIYF,TGTGCCACCAGCAGAGAGTTGATAGGAAGATCGAGTGGCACCATATATTTT
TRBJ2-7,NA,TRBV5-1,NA,CASSLEGTNSYEQYF,TGCGCCAGCAGCTTGGAAGGGACCAACTCCTACGAGCAGTACTTC
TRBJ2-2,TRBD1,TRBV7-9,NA,CASSSLTGTGGPGELFF,TGTGCCAGCAGCTCCCTTACCGGGACAGGGGGACCCGGGGAGCTGTTTTTT
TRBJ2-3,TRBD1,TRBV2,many,CASSRDRLDTQYF,TGTGCCAGCAGTAGGGACAGACTTGATACGCAGTATTTT
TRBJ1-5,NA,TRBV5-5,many,CASSFNRDQPQHF,TGTGCCAGCAGCTTCAACAGGGACCAGCCCCAGCATTTT
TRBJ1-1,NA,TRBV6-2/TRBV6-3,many,CASSYGENTEAFF,TGTGCCAGCAGTTACGGGGAGAACACTGAAGCTTTCTTT
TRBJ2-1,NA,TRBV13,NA,CASSSQETSYNEQFF,TGTGCCAGCAGCTCACAGGAAACCTCCTACAATGAGCAGTTCTTC
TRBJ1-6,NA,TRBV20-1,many,CSARDAGGGDVGSLHF,TGCAGTGCTAGAGATGCCGGCGGGGGGGATGTTGGTTCCCTCCACTTT
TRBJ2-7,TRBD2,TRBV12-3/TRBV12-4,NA,CASSGLAQEQYF,TGTGCCAGCAGTGGACTAGCACAGGAGCAGTACTTC
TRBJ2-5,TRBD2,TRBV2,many,CASTELAGGETQYF,TGTGCCAGCACGGAACTAGCGGGAGGCGAGACCCAGTACTTC
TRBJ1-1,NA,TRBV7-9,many,CASSPSGRDTEAFF,TGTGCCAGCAGCCCGAGCGGCAGGGACACTGAAGCTTTCTTT
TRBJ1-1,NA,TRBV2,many,CASGGGMTTEAFF,TGTGCCAGCGGAGGGGGGATGACCACTGAAGCTTTCTTT
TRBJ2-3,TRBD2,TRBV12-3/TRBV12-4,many,CASRETSGSADTQYF,TGTGCCAGCAGAGAGACTAGCGGGAGTGCAGATACGCAGTATTTT
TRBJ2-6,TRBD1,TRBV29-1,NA,CSVRDRDNGANVLTF,TGCAGCGTTCGGGACAGGGACAATGGGGCCAACGTCCTGACTTTC
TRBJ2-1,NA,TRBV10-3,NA,CAIADRTNNEQFF,TGTGCCATTGCCGACAGGACGAACAATGAGCAGTTCTTC
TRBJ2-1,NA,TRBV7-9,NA,CASSRRGEARDEQLF,TGTGCCAGCAGCCGAAGGGGGGAGGCCCGGGATGAGCAGCTCTTC
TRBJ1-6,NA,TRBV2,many,CASSRQGGNSPLHF,TGTGCCAGCAGCCGTCAGGGAGGCAATTCACCCCTCCACTTT
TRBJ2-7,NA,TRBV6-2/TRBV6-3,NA,CASTAGVSEQYF,TGTGCCAGCACCGCCGGGGTGAGCGAGCAGTACTTC
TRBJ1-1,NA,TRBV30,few,CACHPTRGRSPSGAFF,TGTGCCTGCCACCCCACCCGGGGCCGGAGCCCCTCGGGGGCTTTCTTT
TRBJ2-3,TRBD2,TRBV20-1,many,CSARDGASGRMGAQYF,TGCAGTGCTAGAGATGGGGCTAGCGGACGGATGGGAGCGCAGTATTTT
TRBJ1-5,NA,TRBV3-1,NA,CASSQGVGAPNQPQHF,TGTGCCAGCAGCCAAGGGGTGGGGGCCCCCAATCAGCCCCAGCATTTT
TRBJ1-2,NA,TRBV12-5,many,CASGLVLGQTNYGYTF,TGTGCTAGTGGTTTGGTATTGGGCCAAACTAACTATGGCTACACCTTC
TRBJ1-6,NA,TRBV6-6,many,CASSYKPYNSPLHF,TGTGCCAGCAGTTACAAGCCTTATAATTCACCCCTCCACTTT
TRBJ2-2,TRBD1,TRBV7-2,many,CASSNRQGRNTGELFF,TGTGCCAGCAGCAACCGACAGGGGCGAAACACCGGGGAGCTGTTTTTT
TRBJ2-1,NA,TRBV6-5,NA,CASSYRKSSYNEQFF,TGTGCCAGCAGTTACCGTAAAAGCTCCTACAATGAGCAGTTCTTC
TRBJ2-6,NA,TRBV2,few,CASSEALGVAFSAANVLTF,TGTGCCAGCAGTGAAGCGCTAGGGGTAGCCTTCTCTGCGGCCAACGTCCTGACTTTC
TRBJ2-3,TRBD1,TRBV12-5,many,CASGLGYGTGVPDTQYF,TGTGCTAGTGGTTTGGGCTATGGGACAGGGGTCCCAGATACGCAGTATTTT
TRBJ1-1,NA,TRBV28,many,CASSLWDRSTGAFF,TGTGCCAGCAGTTTATGGGACAGATCCACGGGGGCTTTCTTT
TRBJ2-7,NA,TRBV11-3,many,CASGQRASYEQYF,TGTGCCAGCGGCCAAAGGGCTTCCTACGAGCAGTACTTC
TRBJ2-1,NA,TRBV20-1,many,CSAAPEGDPIRGEQFF,TGCAGTGCCGCCCCCGAGGGAGACCCGATAAGGGGAGAGCAGTTCTTC
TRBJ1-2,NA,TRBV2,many,CASSPTATLAYGYTF,TGTGCCAGCAGTCCGACAGCGACCCTTGCCTATGGCTACACCTTC
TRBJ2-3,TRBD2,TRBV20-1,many,CSARPGGSPDTQYF,TGCAGTGCTAGACCGGGAGGGTCCCCGGATACGCAGTATTTT
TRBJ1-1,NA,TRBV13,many,CASSIGVNTEAFF,TGTGCCAGCAGCATAGGGGTGAACACTGAAGCTTTCTTT
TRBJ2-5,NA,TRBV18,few,CASSWSRGRAQETQYF,TGTGCCAGCTCCTGGTCGAGGGGCAGGGCTCAAGAGACCCAGTACTTC
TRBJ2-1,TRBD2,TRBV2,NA,CASLGLAGGTTYNEQFF,TGTGCCAGCCTCGGACTAGCGGGAGGCACTACCTACAATGAGCAGTTCTTC
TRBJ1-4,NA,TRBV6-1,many,CASSKGRYEKLFF,TGTGCCAGCAGTAAGGGGAGATACGAAAAACTGTTTTTT
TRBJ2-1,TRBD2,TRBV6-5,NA,CASSYSPGLAPISSYNEQFF,TGTGCCAGCAGTTACTCGCCGGGACTAGCGCCTATAAGCTCCTACAATGAGCAGTTCTTC
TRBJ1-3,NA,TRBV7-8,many,CASSPPRRSSSGNTIYF,TGTGCCAGCAGCCCCCCTCGGAGGTCGAGCTCTGGAAACACCATATATTTT